The 25 T cell receptor beta chains below all came from one sample that was sequenced in a study of blood T cell repertoires in COVID-19 (dated by TCRdb to the early 2020s). Receptors were amplified or captured by the immunoSEQ multiplex PCR assay. The source is immuneACCESS, and TCRdb retained only in-frame sequences with V and J called. Part of the clones is not carried over; for the studies checked, unresolved V genes explain less than half of this, and the remainder is unexplained. Recorded for this sample are 56,000 or so clones; under 90% of them occurred a single time. The top ten clones comprise 28% of the sample. Sequencing input: peripheral blood. The receptors here all came from a human donor in a cohort sampled during active COVID-19.

The rearrangement joins TRBV2 to TRBJ1-2, with 9 bases aligning to TRBD1. J lost 2 bases, V lost 8 bases, and 15 bases had no gene match. This CDR3 has 17 amino acids. Per the germline V gene, CDR1 is SNHLY and CDR2 is FYNNEI. The CDR3 loop reads CASHASFGQGTNYGYTF. In nucleotides, the CDR3 is TGTGCCAGCCACGCATCCTTTGGACAGGGGACGAACTATGGCTACACCTTC.

The J gene is TRBJ2-7, the V gene TRBV21-1; the DNA was not compared with TRBD1, the D call given in the table. TRBV21-1 is noted as a pseudogene. This CDR3 region has 14 residues. CDR3 nucleotides: TGTGCCAGCACCTTCAGGGTGCGAGTCTACGAGCAGTACTTC. It encodes CASTFRVRVYEQYF.

The chain carries TRBV5-1 and TRBJ2-1; possible D gene TRBD1, 5 bases. V was trimmed by 0 bases and J by 4 bases, leaving 11 bases between them. The CDR3 contains 15 residues. The germline CDR1 and CDR2 sequences are SGHRS and YFSETQ. CDR3 nucleotides: TGCGCCAGCAGCTTGGGTCCAGGGATTTACAATGAGCAGTTCTTC. Translating gives CASSLGPGIYNEQFF.

The chain has TRBV6-5 and TRBJ1-5; a weak D match, TRBD1 (6 bases). CDR1 is MNHEY, CDR2 SVGAGI, per germline. V lost 5 bases, J lost 6 bases, and 11 bases lay in between. The CDR3 length is 13 residues. The CDR3 spells CASSTTGTQPQHF. The CDR3 nucleotides are TGTGCCAGCAGTACCACAGGGACTCAGCCCCAGCATTTT.

The rearrangement joins TRBV5-1 to TRBJ2-3; D is perhaps TRBD2 (6 bases). The CDR3 extends over 15 amino acids. Germline-derived CDR1 and CDR2 are SGHRS and YFSETQ. V was trimmed by 0 bases and J by 3 bases, leaving 11 bases between them. The CDR3 DNA reads as TGCGCCAGCAGCTTGGGGTCTAGCGCGACAGATACGCAGTATTTT. Translation gives CASSLGSSATDTQYF.

The chain links TRBV5-4 to TRBJ2-5, with 11 bases matching TRBD2. The CDR3 loop spans 14 amino acids. Germline-derived CDR1 and CDR2 are SGHNT and YYREEE (reference sequence). Trimming removed 1 base from V and 5 bases from J; junction bases left unmatched: 1. The CDR3 loop is CASSLRTSGETQYF. The CDR3 DNA sequence: TGTGCCAGCAGCTTGAGGACTAGCGGGGAGACCCAGTACTTC.

This sequence joins TRBV28 and TRBJ2-5; TRBD2 might be the D (6 bases). Trimming cost V 6 bases and J 3 bases, with 17 bases left between them. This CDR3 has 15 residues. Looked up from germline, CDR1 is MDHEN and CDR2 is SYDVKM. The CDR3 DNA follows: TGTGCCAGCAGCCCCCGACTAGGCGCCAAAGAGACCCAGTACTTC. As protein: CASSPRLGAKETQYF.

This clone was detected a few times. This rearrangement joins TRBV7-2 to TRBJ2-7, with TRBD1 matching over 8 bases. The CDR3 extends over 14 amino acids. Germline assignment: CDR1 SGHTA and CDR2 FQGNSA. Trimming removed 5 bases from V and 6 bases from J; junction bases left unmatched: 9. The CDR3 loop reads CASSALWTGTEQYF. Written as DNA, the CDR3 is TGTGCCAGCAGCGCCCTATGGACAGGGACCGAGCAGTACTTC.

The chain joins TRBV19 to TRBJ2-7; D may be TRBD2 (6 bases). Trimming stripped 5 bases from V and 4 bases from J, with 18 bases between. Germline V CDR1 and CDR2: LNHDA, SQIVND (reference sequence). The CDR3 is made up of 15 amino acids. The CDR3 nucleotides read TGTGCCAGTAGTGGGCTCCCGGGGAGGAGTTACGAGCAGTACTTC. This gives the protein CASSGLPGRSYEQYF. Full variable domain (missing parts from reference TRBV19 and TRBJ2-7): DGGITQSPKYLFRKEGQNVTLSCEQNLNHDAMYWYRQDPGQGLRLIYYSQIVNDFQKGDIAEGYSVSREKKESFPLTVTSAQKNPTAFYLCASSGLPGRSYEQYFGPGTRLTVT.

The chain joins TRBV29-1 to TRBJ2-1; TRBD1 aligns across 8 bases. Germline V gene lookup returns CDR1 SQVTM and CDR2 ANQGSEA. V gave up 6 bases and J gave up 3 bases; unmatched junction bases: 1. The length of the CDR3 is 12 residues. The CDR3 reads CSVGQVYNEQFF. The CDR3 coding sequence is TGCAGCGTGGGACAGGTCTACAATGAGCAGTTCTTC.

The count of this clone is one. The J gene is TRBJ2-7, the V gene TRBV27, with TRBD1 as a possible D gene (6 bases). Trimming took 6 bases from V and 4 from J, leaving 10 bases between them. CDR3 length: 12 residues. The germline V gene has CDR1 MNHEY and CDR2 SMNVEV (reference sequence). The CDR3 reads CASRRGQYEQYF. Written as DNA, the CDR3 is TGTGCCAGCAGGAGAGGACAGTACGAGCAGTACTTC.

The chain uses TRBV5-6 and TRBJ1-3; no definite D call. There are 14 residues in the CDR3. V lost 1 base to trimming and J lost 0 bases, with 5 bases between them. Per germline, CDR1 SGHDT and CDR2 YYEEEE. The CDR3 region has the DNA TGTGCCAGCAGCTTGACAGACTCTGGAAACACCATATATTTT. It specifies CASSLTDSGNTIYF.

The V and J genes are TRBV18 and TRBJ1-2; 9 bases match TRBD1. Germline CDR1 reads KGHSH; CDR2 reads LQKENI. V gave up 3 bases and J gave up 3 bases; unmatched junction bases: 2. CDR3 size: 14 residues. CDR3 loop: CASSPGQGYYGYTF. CDR3 in DNA: TGTGCCAGCTCACCCGGACAGGGGTACTATGGCTACACCTTC.

CDR3 bases: TGTGCCAGCAGTTCCGCTAGCGGGGGTTCCTACAATGAGCAGTTCTTC. This encodes CASSSASGGSYNEQFF. This chain links TRBV28 with TRBJ2-1, with 10 positions matching TRBD2. Germline lookup yields CDR1 MDHEN and CDR2 SYDVKM. V gave up 4 bases and J gave up 1 base; unmatched junction bases: 4. The CDR3 is 16 residues long.

This chain links TRBV7-9 with TRBJ2-5; 8 bases are a match to TRBD2. This CDR3 spans 15 amino acids. The V gene end was trimmed by 2 bases and the J gene end by 2 bases; junction bases not matched to a gene: 4. CDR1 and CDR2 (germline): SEHNR, FQNEAQ (reference sequence). This CDR3 is CASSLYGGDQETQYF. The CDR3 DNA reads as TGTGCCAGCAGCTTATACGGGGGGGATCAAGAGACCCAGTACTTC.

The chain carries TRBV11-2 and TRBJ1-6, with a weak D call TRBD1 (6 bases). CDR1 is SGHAT and CDR2 is FQNNGV in the germline V gene. The CDR3 covers 13 residues. V gave up 4 bases and J gave up 9 bases, with 10 bases separating them. Written as DNA, the CDR3 is TGTGCCAGCAGCTCCTTCAGGGGTTCACCCCTCCACTTT. Residues: CASSSFRGSPLHF.

The CDR3 nucleotides read TGCGCCAGCAGAAGTGTCCGCGGGAACAAGACCTCCTACGAGCAGTACTTC. Protein sequence: CASRSVRGNKTSYEQYF. The chain joins TRBV4-1 to TRBJ2-7, with TRBD2 as a possible D gene (6 bases). There are 17 residues in the CDR3. Trimming left V 6 bases short and J 0 bases short, with 21 bases between. The germline V gene has CDR1 MGHRA and CDR2 YSYEKL.

The genes are TRBV18 and TRBJ2-3; D possibly corresponds to TRBD1 (5 bases). The CDR3 covers 15 residues. Germline CDR1 reads KGHSH; CDR2 reads LQKENI. The ends were cut back, 4 bases at V and 4 bases at J, with 15 bases in the middle. The CDR3 is CASSLVRGEADTQYF. CDR3 sequence (DNA): TGTGCCAGCTCACTAGTAAGGGGCGAGGCAGATACGCAGTATTTT.

V and J are TRBV6-1 and TRBJ2-3, with 9 bases matching TRBD2. The germline gives CDR1 MNHNS, CDR2 SASEGT. J was trimmed by 0 bases and V by 4 bases; bases with no gene match: 8. The CDR3 consists of 17 residues. CDR3 DNA: TGTGCCAGCAGTGTTAAGCGGGGGGACCTTAGCACAGATACGCAGTATTTT. Amino acid sequence: CASSVKRGDLSTDTQYF.

The chain uses TRBV27 and TRBJ2-3; tentatively, D is TRBD2 (6 bases). The CDR3 length is 14 residues. Germline CDR1 MNHEY, CDR2 SMNVEV (reference sequence). V was shortened by 6 bases and J by 4 bases, with 14 bases between the two germline ends. CDR3 loop: CASRSTPSADTQYF. As DNA, the CDR3 is TGTGCCAGCAGGTCTACCCCTAGCGCAGATACGCAGTATTTT.

This clone was picked up one time. The gene calls are TRBV27 and TRBJ1-2; no firm D call. This CDR3 is built from 15 residues. Trimming stripped 5 bases from V and 1 base from J, with 14 bases between. Germline V gives CDR1 MNHEY, CDR2 SMNVEV (reference sequence). The CDR3 nucleotides are TGTGCCAGCAGTCCTTGGAGTGCGTATAACTATGGCTACACCTTC. Amino acids: CASSPWSAYNYGYTF.

The table lists this clone with a count of one. The chain combines TRBV7-8 with TRBJ2-3; 10 positions agree with TRBD1. Germline CDR1 reads SGHVS; CDR2 reads FQNEAQ. The CDR3 length is 16 residues. V trimming: 5 bases; J trimming: 2 bases; junction bases outside the gene matches: 7. Here the CDR3 DNA reads TGTGCCAGCAGCCCTCGGACAGGGGGTTACACAGATACGCAGTATTTT. It translates to CASSPRTGGYTDTQYF. The whole variable domain, remainder taken from reference TRBV7-8 and TRBJ2-3, is GAGVSQSPRYKVAKRGQDVALRCDPISGHVSLFWYQQALGQGPEFLTYFQNEAQLDKSGLPSDRFFAERPEGSVSTLKIQRTQQEDSAVYLCASSPRTGGYTDTQYFGPGTRLTVL.

The rearrangement joins TRBV6-5 to TRBJ2-7, with D perhaps TRBD2 (6 bases). The CDR3 has 14 amino acids. V lost 7 bases and J 0 bases, leaving 13 bases between the germline ends. Germline-derived CDR1 and CDR2 are MNHEY and SVGAGI. The CDR3 here is CASTRRAFSYEQYF. In DNA, the CDR3 is TGTGCCAGCACCAGGAGGGCGTTCTCCTACGAGCAGTACTTC.

The chain links TRBV5-1 to TRBJ2-3; D is possibly TRBD2 (7 bases). This CDR3 comprises 12 residues. V was trimmed by 7 bases and J by 9 bases, leaving 15 bases between them. Germline loops: CDR1 SGHRS, CDR2 YFSETQ. Written as DNA, the CDR3 is TGCGCCAGCGAGGGGGGAGGGAAGACGCAGTATTTT. Translated, it gives CASEGGGKTQYF.

The CDR3, as DNA: TGTGCCACTGCAGGTGGCAGGCCTAGCACAGATACGCAGTATTTT. It is translated as CATAGGRPSTDTQYF. The V call is TRBV10-3, the J call TRBJ2-3, with D unresolved. The V end was cut by 10 bases, the J end by 0 bases, with 17 bases between. The CDR3 runs to 15 residues. Germline V lookup: CDR1 ENHRY, CDR2 SYGVKD.